The 32 T cell receptor beta chains below were found in one sample sequenced in a study of T cells in Graves' hyperthyroidism and ophthalmopathy. Amplified TCR beta CDR3 regions came from RNA transcripts. TCR CDR3 regions were first amplified by RT-PCR with HTBI primers. One entry per CDR3 protein, called by TCRdb with MiXCR from the multiplex PCR reads. Of some 720,000 distinct CDR3 sequences listed, 16% are singletons. The specimen sequenced was blood. Every receptor here comes from a young man with Graves' hyperthyroidism.

V is TRBV4-1 and J is TRBJ2-1; weak D call: TRBD2 (5 bases). The V end lost 0 bases, the J end lost 13 bases, and 13 bases lay between the germline ends. This CDR3 is 13 amino acids long. The V gene's germline CDR1 is MGHRA and CDR2 YSYEKL. The CDR3 DNA reads TGCGCCAGCAGCCAAGATGGGCTAGCTAGCCAGTTCTTC. This encodes CASSQDGLASQFF.

The chain links TRBV12-3 or TRBV12-4 to TRBJ2-1; TRBD2 is a possible D gene (6 bases). Deletions cut 5 bases from V and 1 base from J, with 12 bases between. The CDR3 is made up of 15 amino acids. The CDR3 DNA reads TGTGCCAGCAGTCTTACTAGCAGATCCTACAATGAGCAGTTCTTC. Residues: CASSLTSRSYNEQFF.

This clonotype has ten or more counts. The chain couples TRBV28 to TRBJ1-1; no reliable D call. This CDR3 has 11 residues. Germline V gene lookup returns CDR1 MDHEN and CDR2 SYDVKM. V gave up 6 bases and J gave up 1 base, with 3 bases separating them. CDR3 loop: CASRTNTEAFF. CDR3 DNA sequence: TGTGCCAGCAGAACGAACACTGAAGCTTTCTTT.

The chain links TRBV7-3 to TRBJ2-3; TRBD2 aligns across 12 bases. The CDR3 loop spans 20 amino acids. Germline values: CDR1 SGHTA, CDR2 FQGTGA. The V gene end was trimmed by 4 bases and the J gene end by 0 bases; junction bases not matched to a gene: 14. This chain's CDR3 is CASSSTPGLAGTPSTDTQYF. The CDR3 nucleotides read TGTGCCAGCAGCTCTACACCGGGACTAGCGGGCACCCCAAGCACAGATACGCAGTATTTT.

V usage is TRBV12-3 or TRBV12-4 and J usage is TRBJ2-3; no firm D call. The CDR3 runs 12 residues. V dropped 4 bases and J dropped 6 bases, with 8 bases sitting between them. The CDR3 coding sequence is TGTGCCAGCAGTTCTTTCAAGGATACGCAGTATTTT. Translating gives CASSSFKDTQYF.

This clonotype was seen a few times. The chain recombines TRBV28 with TRBJ1-5; the match to TRBD1 covers 7 bases. The junction had 7 bases not matched to a gene; V was cut back by 7 bases and J by 1 base. CDR1 and CDR2 from the germline V gene are MDHEN and SYDVKM. This CDR3 has 15 residues. For the CDR3, the DNA is TGTGCCAGCAACCCAACAGGGGTGAGCAATCAGCCCCAGCATTTT. Translation gives CASNPTGVSNQPQHF.

Concerning this clonotype: Given a much more abundant clone one base away, this may be a read error. The CDR3 spells CASSPPGTDFYNGQFF. The CDR3 DNA is TGTGCCAGCAGCCCGCCGGGGACAGATTTCTACAATGGGCAGTTCTTC. The chain combines TRBV7-9 with TRBJ2-1, with TRBD1 matching 7 bases. Per germline, CDR1 SEHNR and CDR2 FQNEAQ (reference sequence). The CDR3 is made up of 16 amino acids.

This rearrangement joins TRBV20-1 to TRBJ2-1; weak D call: TRBD2 (5 bases). Per the germline V gene, CDR1 is DFQATT and CDR2 is SNEGSKA (reference sequence). This CDR3 has 12 residues. The V end lost 2 bases, the J end lost 8 bases, and 10 bases lay between the germline ends. This CDR3 is CSARKLAYEQFF. The DNA for the CDR3 is TGCAGTGCTAGAAAGCTAGCCTATGAGCAGTTCTTC.

The CDR3 loop is CASSLGLAGPSIQYF. As DNA, the CDR3 is TGTGCCAGCAGCCTCGGACTAGCGGGCCCTAGCATTCAGTACTTC. V and J are TRBV28 and TRBJ2-4; 11 bases fit TRBD2. The CDR3 covers 15 residues. Per germline, CDR1 MDHEN and CDR2 SYDVKM. With 6 bases clipped from V and 9 bases from J, the junction kept 10 bases outside the gene matches.

This clonotype was detected only a few times. The chain carries TRBV9 and TRBJ2-1, with TRBD1 identical over 8 bases. This CDR3 contains 15 residues. The germline gives CDR1 SGDLS, CDR2 YYNGEE. The V gene end was trimmed by 0 bases and the J gene end by 12 bases; junction bases not matched to a gene: 11. The CDR3 nucleotides read TGTGCCAGCAGCGTAGGAGACAGGGGCCGCTTTGGGCAGTTCTTC. Its protein product is CASSVGDRGRFGQFF.

This clonotype was observed many times. This chain joins TRBV28 and TRBJ2-7; 9 positions agree with TRBD1. The germline gives CDR1 MDHEN, CDR2 SYDVKM. The V gene end was trimmed by 3 bases and the J gene end by 4 bases; junction bases not matched to a gene: 7. The CDR3 is made up of 15 amino acids. The CDR3 nucleotides are TGTGCCAGCAGTTTTGGGACAGGGAGGTTATACGAGCAGTACTTC. This codes for CASSFGTGRLYEQYF.

This clonotype occurred many times. The CDR3 loop reads CSARAAMSLTDTQYF. In DNA form, the CDR3 reads TGCAGTGCTAGAGCGGCTATGTCGCTCACAGATACGCAGTATTTT. The rearrangement joins TRBV20-1 to TRBJ2-3; D ambiguous. The CDR3 totals 15 residues. V lost 1 base and J 2 bases, leaving 13 bases between the germline ends. Germline V CDR1 and CDR2: DFQATT, SNEGSKA (reference sequence).

The chain is built from TRBV29-1 and TRBJ2-7; perhaps TRBD1 as D (6 bases). CDR1 SQVTM and CDR2 ANQGSEA come from the germline V gene. This CDR3 has 15 residues. Trimming cost V 1 base and J 2 bases, with 15 bases left between them. The CDR3 loop is CSVEARDTSPYEQYF. In nucleotides, the CDR3 is TGCAGCGTTGAAGCTCGGGACACCTCGCCCTACGAGCAGTACTTC.

The chain couples TRBV4-1 to TRBJ2-1; 8 bases agree with TRBD2. Germline V gene lookup returns CDR1 MGHRA and CDR2 YSYEKL. The CDR3 loop spans 15 amino acids. V was pared by 0 bases and J by 8 bases, with 6 bases of the junction left unmatched. DNA for the CDR3: TGCGCCAGCAGCCAAGAGGATTCGGGAGGGGATGAGCAGTTCTTC. Protein: CASSQEDSGGDEQFF.

This clonotype occurred many times. CDR3 DNA: TGTGCCAGCACCCTGGGGGGGTTGGGAAGCACTGAAGCTTTCTTT. Translated, it gives CASTLGGLGSTEAFF. The gene calls are TRBV28 and TRBJ1-1, with D perhaps matching TRBD1 (5 bases). Germline CDR1 and CDR2: MDHEN and SYDVKM. The CDR3 has 15 residues. V was trimmed by 7 bases and J by 4 bases, leaving 19 bases between them.

This clonotype was detected ten times or more. The V gene is TRBV9, the J gene TRBJ1-1; D gene ambiguous. The germline gives CDR1 SGDLS, CDR2 YYNGEE. The CDR3 contains 15 residues. The V end was cut by 0 bases, the J end by 0 bases, with 9 bases between. The CDR3 DNA follows: TGTGCCAGCAGCGTAGAGAGCGACATGAACACTGAAGCTTTCTTT. Its protein is CASSVESDMNTEAFF.

J is TRBJ2-1 and V is TRBV20-1; TRBD1 or TRBD2 may be the D gene (5 bases each). Trimming took off 0 bases at V and 2 bases at J, with 11 bases between the two ends. Germline values: CDR1 DFQATT, CDR2 SNEGSKA (reference sequence). The CDR3 spans 15 residues. This CDR3 is CSARDRDQPYNEQFF. The CDR3 nucleotides read TGCAGTGCTAGAGATCGGGACCAGCCCTACAATGAGCAGTTCTTC.

This clonotype was counted ten times or more. V and J are TRBV20-1 and TRBJ2-7; D tentatively reads TRBD1 or TRBD2 (5 bases each). The V end was cut by 1 base, the J end by 6 bases, with 10 bases between. CDR3 length equals 12 residues. Germline V CDR1 and CDR2: DFQATT, SNEGSKA (reference sequence). The chain's CDR3 is CSARGAGSEQYF. CDR3 nucleotide sequence: TGCAGTGCTAGAGGGGCAGGGAGCGAGCAGTACTTC.

The CDR3 sequence is CASSLGARAKNIQYF. The CDR3 DNA reads as TGTGCCAGCAGCTTAGGCGCTAGAGCCAAAAACATTCAGTACTTC. The V call is TRBV7-2, the J call TRBJ2-4; D call uncertain. Germline V CDR1 and CDR2: SGHTA, FQGNSA. Trimming cost V 1 base and J 0 bases, with 7 bases left between them. The CDR3 extends over 15 amino acids.

This clonotype was seen at least ten times. The chain combines TRBV7-9 with TRBJ1-1, with D tentatively TRBD1 (5 bases). Germline V gene data show CDR1 as SEHNR and CDR2 as FQNEAQ (reference sequence). The CDR3 spans 16 residues. V lost 3 bases, J lost 7 bases, and 21 bases lay in between. The CDR3 sequence: CASSFITGGRFGEAFF. CDR3 DNA: TGTGCCAGCAGCTTTATAACAGGTGGCCGGTTTGGTGAAGCTTTCTTT.

This clonotype was detected only a few times. The V gene is TRBV18, the J gene TRBJ2-1; weak D call: TRBD2 (5 bases). The CDR3 loop spans 15 amino acids. V shed 3 bases and J shed 0 bases, with 9 bases lying between them. Germline CDR1 and CDR2: KGHSH and LQKENI. The CDR3 coding sequence is TGTGCCAGCTCACCGGCTAGCAGCTCCTACAATGAGCAGTTCTTC. Protein product: CASSPASSSYNEQFF.

This clonotype was detected a few times. The rearrangement links TRBV19 to TRBJ2-5; D gene uncertain. CDR3 length: 14 amino acids. Per germline, CDR1 LNHDA and CDR2 SQIVND (reference sequence). V lost 3 bases and J 1 base, leaving 9 bases between the germline ends. The CDR3 sequence is CASSIGRSQETQYF. The CDR3 nucleotides read TGTGCCAGTAGTATTGGTCGGAGCCAAGAGACCCAGTACTTC.

In this sample, this clonotype turned up a few times. The CDR3 spells CASSVGQGANQPQHF. Here the CDR3 DNA reads TGTGCCAGCAGCGTAGGACAGGGGGCAAATCAGCCCCAGCATTTT. The J gene is TRBJ1-5, the V gene TRBV9; 10 bases agree with TRBD1. The germline V gene encodes CDR1 SGDLS and CDR2 YYNGEE. The junction had 1 base not matched to a gene; V was cut back by 0 bases and J by 4 bases. CDR3 length: 15 residues.

This chain joins TRBV4-1 and TRBJ2-3; D call uncertain. V shed 0 bases and J shed 2 bases, with 15 bases lying between them. Germline values: CDR1 MGHRA, CDR2 YSYEKL. The CDR3 covers 17 residues. The CDR3 protein is CASSQESDVGNTDTQYF. The DNA for the CDR3 is TGCGCCAGCAGCCAAGAGTCTGACGTCGGTAACACAGATACGCAGTATTTT.

This clonotype was observed a handful of times. This sequence joins TRBV7-3 and TRBJ2-1, with 9 bases identical to TRBD1. With 3 bases clipped from V and 6 bases from J, the junction kept 3 bases outside the gene matches. CDR1 is SGHTA, CDR2 FQGTGA, per germline. This CDR3 region has 14 residues. The CDR3 coding sequence is TGTGCCAGCAGCTTCCGGGACAGGGCCAATGAGCAGTTCTTC. It is translated as CASSFRDRANEQFF.

V usage is TRBV11-3 and J usage is TRBJ2-1; D tentatively fits TRBD1 or TRBD2 (5 bases each). From germline, CDR1 is SGHNT and CDR2 YENEEA. The CDR3 covers 13 residues. V lost 4 bases, J lost 5 bases, and 9 bases lay in between. The CDR3 DNA reads TGTGCCAGCAGCTCCAGGGAGAACAATGAGCAGTTCTTC. It encodes CASSSRENNEQFF. Full variable domain (missing parts from reference TRBV11-3 and TRBJ2-1): EAGVVQSPRYKIIEKKQPVAFWCNPISGHNTLYWYLQNLGQGPELLIRYENEEAVDDSQLPKDRFSAERLKGVDSTLKIQPAELGDSAVYLCASSSRENNEQFFGPGTRLTVL.

This clonotype was counted only a few times. The chain combines TRBV10-3 with TRBJ2-7; TRBD1 matches 8 bases. The CDR3 length is 15 residues. CDR1 is ENHRY and CDR2 is SYGVKD in the germline V gene. J lost 6 bases, V lost 0 bases, and 7 bases had no gene match. CDR3 amino acids: CAISESSGGEGEQYF. CDR3 nucleotides: TGTGCCATCAGTGAGTCGTCAGGGGGCGAAGGCGAGCAGTACTTC.

This clonotype was recorded many times. The rearrangement links TRBV2 to TRBJ2-5; D uncertain. The CDR3 has 13 amino acids. The V gene lost 8 bases and the J gene lost 2 bases, with 12 bases spanning the gap. CDR1 is SNHLY, CDR2 FYNNEI, per germline. CDR3 sequence: CASEDVSQETQYF. Here the CDR3 DNA reads TGTGCCAGCGAGGACGTTTCTCAAGAGACCCAGTACTTC.

The rearrangement links TRBV10-1 to TRBJ1-5; 7 bases match TRBD1. The germline gives CDR1 WNHNN, CDR2 SYGVQD (reference sequence). The CDR3 runs to 15 residues. The V segment lost 8 bases and the J segment 1 base; nucleotides outside the gene matches: 8. The DNA for the CDR3 is TGCGCCAGCCACCCCGGGACAGTCAGCAATCAGCCCCAGCATTTT. Residues: CASHPGTVSNQPQHF.

The V call is TRBV20-1, the J call TRBJ2-3; D is uncertain. Germline assignment: CDR1 DFQATT and CDR2 SNEGSKA (reference sequence). This CDR3 region has 12 residues. Trimming left V 6 bases short and J 1 base short, with 8 bases between. DNA for the CDR3: TGCAGTGCCGAGCTGGGCACAGATACGCAGTATTTT. It translates to CSAELGTDTQYF.

At least ten counts were recorded for this clonotype. The chain combines TRBV28 with TRBJ2-7, with a tentative D call TRBD2 (5 bases). Germline V gene sequence: CDR1 MDHEN, CDR2 SYDVKM. The V and J ends lost 6 bases and 2 bases respectively, with 17 bases between them. The CDR3 is 15 amino acids. CDR3 sequence (DNA): TGTGCCAGCAGGGTACTCGGGGAACCTCCCTACGAGCAGTACTTC. It encodes CASRVLGEPPYEQYF.

A note on this clonotype: A read error may account for a junction end that differs from germline. J is TRBJ1-3 and V is TRBV7-2, with a weak D call TRBD1 (5 bases). CDR3 size: 12 residues. Germline-derived CDR1 and CDR2 are SGHTA and FQGNSA. DNA of the CDR3: TGTGCCAGCAGCTTATTTTTAGGGACCACATATTTT. Translated, it gives CASSLFLGTTYF. Full variable domain (remainder filled in from reference TRBV7-2 and TRBJ1-3): GAGVSQSPSNKVTEKGKDVELRCDPISGHTALYWYRQSLGQGLEFLIYFQGNSAPDKSGLPSDRFSAERTGGSVSTLTIQRTQQEDSAVYLCASSLFLGTTYFGEGSWLTVV.